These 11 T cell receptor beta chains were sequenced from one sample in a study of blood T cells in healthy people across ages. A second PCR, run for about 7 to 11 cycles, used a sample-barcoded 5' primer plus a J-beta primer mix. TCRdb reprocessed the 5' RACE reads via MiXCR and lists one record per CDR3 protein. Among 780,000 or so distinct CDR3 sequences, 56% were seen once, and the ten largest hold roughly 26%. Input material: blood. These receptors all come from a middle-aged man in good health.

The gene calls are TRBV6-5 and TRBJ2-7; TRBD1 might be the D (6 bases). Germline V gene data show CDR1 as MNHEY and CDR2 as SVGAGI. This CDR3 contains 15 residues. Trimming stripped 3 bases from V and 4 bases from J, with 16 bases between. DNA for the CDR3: TGTGCCAGCAGTTATTGTACAGGGAACCTTTACGAGCAGTACTTC. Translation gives CASSYCTGNLYEQYF.

The CDR3 spells CATSEATSGSFNEQFF. CDR3 bases: TGTGCCACCAGTGAAGCGACTAGCGGGAGTTTCAATGAGCAGTTCTTC. The gene calls are TRBV24-1 and TRBJ2-1, with 12 bases aligning to TRBD2. V lost 4 bases, J lost 6 bases, and 6 bases stayed unmatched. The CDR3 has 16 residues. Germline V lookup: CDR1 KGHDR, CDR2 SFDVKD.

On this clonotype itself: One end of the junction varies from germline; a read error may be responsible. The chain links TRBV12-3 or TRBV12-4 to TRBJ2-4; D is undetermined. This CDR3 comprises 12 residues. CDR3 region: CAGRSTIDIQYF. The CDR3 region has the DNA TGTGCCGGCAGATCGACGATCGATATTCAGTACTTC.

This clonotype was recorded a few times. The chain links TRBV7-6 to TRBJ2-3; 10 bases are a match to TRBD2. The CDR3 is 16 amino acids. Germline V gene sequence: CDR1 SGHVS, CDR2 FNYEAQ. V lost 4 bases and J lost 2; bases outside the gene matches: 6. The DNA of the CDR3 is TGTGCCAGCAGCTCGAGGACTAGCGGCCTCACAGATACGCAGTATTTT. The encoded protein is CASSSRTSGLTDTQYF.

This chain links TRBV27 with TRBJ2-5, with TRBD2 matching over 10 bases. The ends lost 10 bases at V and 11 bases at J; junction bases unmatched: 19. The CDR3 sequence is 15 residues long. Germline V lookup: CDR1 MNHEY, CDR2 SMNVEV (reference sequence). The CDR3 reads CATLAGEQGYNEQYF. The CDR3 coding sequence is TGTGCCACCCTAGCGGGAGAACAAGGTTACAATGAGCAGTACTTC.

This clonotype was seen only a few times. For the CDR3, the DNA is TGTGCCAGCAGCCAGACATCACTCACAGATACGCAGTATTTT. Protein sequence: CASSQTSLTDTQYF. The V call is TRBV6-5, the J call TRBJ2-3; D unclear. The CDR3 runs 14 residues. Germline assignment: CDR1 MNHEY and CDR2 SVGAGI. The germline V and J ends were trimmed by 6 bases and 2 bases, with 12 bases remaining between them.

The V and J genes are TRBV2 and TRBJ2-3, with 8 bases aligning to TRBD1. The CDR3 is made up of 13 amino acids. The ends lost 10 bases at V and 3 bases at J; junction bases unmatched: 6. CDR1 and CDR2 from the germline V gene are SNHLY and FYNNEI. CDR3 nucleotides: TGTGCCACCACGACAGGGGAGACAGATACGCAGTATTTT. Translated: CATTTGETDTQYF.

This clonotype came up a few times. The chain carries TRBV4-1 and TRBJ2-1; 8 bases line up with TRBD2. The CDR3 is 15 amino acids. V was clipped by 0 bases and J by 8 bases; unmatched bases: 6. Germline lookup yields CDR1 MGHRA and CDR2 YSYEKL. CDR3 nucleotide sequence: TGCGCCAGCAGCCAAGATGGGACTAGGGTCGATGAGCAGTTCTTC. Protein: CASSQDGTRVDEQFF.

CDR3 in amino acids: CASSLATENYGYTF. The CDR3 region has the DNA TGTGCCAGCAGCTTAGCGACAGAAAACTATGGCTACACCTTC. The rearrangement links TRBV7-9 to TRBJ1-2, with D maybe TRBD1 (5 bases). The CDR3 length is 14 residues. Between the trimmed V and J ends, which lost 0 bases and 2 bases, there was a span of 7 bases. CDR1 is SEHNR and CDR2 is FQNEAQ in the germline V gene (reference sequence).

In DNA form, the CDR3 reads TGCAGTGCTAGCCCCGGCTTAGCCGGGGAGCTGTTTTTT. This codes for CSASPGLAGELFF. V and J are TRBV20-1 and TRBJ2-2; D ambiguous. Trimming left V 3 bases short and J 6 bases short, with 11 bases between. CDR3 length: 13 residues. CDR1 is DFQATT, CDR2 SNEGSKA, per germline (reference sequence).

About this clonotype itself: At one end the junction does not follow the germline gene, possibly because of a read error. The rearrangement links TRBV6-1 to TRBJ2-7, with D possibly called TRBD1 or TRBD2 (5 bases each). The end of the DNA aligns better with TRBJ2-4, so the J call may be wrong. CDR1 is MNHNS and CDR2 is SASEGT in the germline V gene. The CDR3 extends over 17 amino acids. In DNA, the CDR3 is TGTGCCAGCAGGGGAGAATGGGGACGCGTAGCCAAAAGCATTCAGTACTTC. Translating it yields CASRGEWGRVAKSIQYF.